The clone carrying this T cell receptor beta chain turned up a few times. The assay was immunoSEQ multiplex PCR, and TCRdb's table has in-frame clones only and misses some. Counted here are roughly 53,000 clones, approximately 87% occurring once; the ten biggest clones make up 2.1%. The record originates from a study of blood T cell repertoires in COVID-19. Study-wide context: Italy, Spain and the United States were the sources of the convalescent and acute COVID-19 samples. T cells, B-cell-depleted T cells, or PBMCs provided the cDNA or gDNA that served as material.

Per the germline V gene, CDR1 is LNHDA and CDR2 is SQIVND (reference sequence). V shed 5 bases, J shed 7 bases, and the junction held 6 bases outside the gene matches. This CDR3 is built from 14 residues. The sample was peripheral blood. This sequence was found in a woman aged 80 or over with COVID-19, enrolled during active disease. This chain links TRBV19 with TRBJ2-1; 9 nucleotides align to TRBD1. This chain's CDR3 is CASSVTGGKNEQFF. CDR3 sequence (DNA): TGTGCCAGTAGTGTCACAGGGGGCAAGAATGAGCAGTTCTTC.